This T cell receptor beta chain was observed in a study of blood T cell repertoires in COVID-19. For the study at large: Spain, Italy and the United States supplied samples that represented acute and convalescent COVID-19. From T cells, B-cell-depleted T cells, or PBMCs came the material, which was cDNA or gDNA.

The CDR3 contains 15 residues. From germline, CDR1 is SGHRS and CDR2 YFSETQ. V dropped 1 base and J dropped 4; count of bases not matched to a gene: 8. Per the original data handling: Nucleated cell number was recorded as an estimate derived from reference gene primer amplification. Measured with immunoSEQ multiplex PCR; TCRdb has only the in-frame clones, and not every one. The D gene and trimming were derived from the DNA, and the V and J assignments and clone size from that table. The sample has about 210,000 clones, around 84% seen once. The chain recombines TRBV5-1 with TRBJ2-7; 7 nucleotides align to TRBD2. The origin of this receptor is a man aged 45-65 years with active or convalescent COVID-19. Sequences were obtained from peripheral blood. The CDR3: CASSLSPAGPYEQYF. The DNA of the CDR3 is TGCGCCAGCAGCTTGTCACCAGCGGGGCCTTACGAGCAGTACTTC.